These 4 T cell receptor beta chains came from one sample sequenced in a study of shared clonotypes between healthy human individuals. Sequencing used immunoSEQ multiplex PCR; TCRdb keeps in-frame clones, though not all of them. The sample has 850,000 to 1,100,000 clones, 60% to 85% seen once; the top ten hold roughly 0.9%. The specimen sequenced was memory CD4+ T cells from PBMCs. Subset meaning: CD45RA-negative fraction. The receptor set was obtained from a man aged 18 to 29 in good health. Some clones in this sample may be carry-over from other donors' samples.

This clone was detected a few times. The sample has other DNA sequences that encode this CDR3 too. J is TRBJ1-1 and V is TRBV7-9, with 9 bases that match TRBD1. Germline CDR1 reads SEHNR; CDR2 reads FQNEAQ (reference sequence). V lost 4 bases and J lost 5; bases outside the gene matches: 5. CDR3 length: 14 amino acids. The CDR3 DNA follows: TGTGCCAGCAGCTCCGGACAGGGGAATACTGAAGCTTTCTTT. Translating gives CASSSGQGNTEAFF.

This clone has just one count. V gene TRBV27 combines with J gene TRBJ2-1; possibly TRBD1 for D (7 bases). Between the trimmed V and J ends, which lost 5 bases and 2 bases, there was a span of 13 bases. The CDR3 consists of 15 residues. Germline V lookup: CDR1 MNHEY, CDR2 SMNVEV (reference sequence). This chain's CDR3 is CASSRGGTAYNEQFF. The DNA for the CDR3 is TGTGCCAGCAGTCGAGGGGGGACAGCCTACAATGAGCAGTTCTTC.

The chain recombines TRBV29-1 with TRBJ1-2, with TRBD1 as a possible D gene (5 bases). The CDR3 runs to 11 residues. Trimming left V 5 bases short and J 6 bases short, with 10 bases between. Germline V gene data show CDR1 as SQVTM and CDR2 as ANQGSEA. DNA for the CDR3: TGCAGCGTTCCGACAGAGAATGGCTACACCTTC. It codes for CSVPTENGYTF.

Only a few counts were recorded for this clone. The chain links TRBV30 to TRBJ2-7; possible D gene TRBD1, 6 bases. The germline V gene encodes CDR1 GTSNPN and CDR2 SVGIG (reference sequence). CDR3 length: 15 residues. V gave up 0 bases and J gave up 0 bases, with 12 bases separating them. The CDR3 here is CAWSVLGQFSYEQYF. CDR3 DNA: TGTGCCTGGAGTGTACTCGGACAGTTCTCCTACGAGCAGTACTTC. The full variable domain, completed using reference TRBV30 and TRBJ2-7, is SQTIHQWPATLVQPVGSPLSLECTVEGTSNPNLYWYRQAAGRGLQLLFYSVGIGQISSEVPQNLSASRPQDRQFILSSKKLLLSDSGFYLCAWSVLGQFSYEQYFGPGTRLTVT.